One and the same sample provided the 16 T cell receptor beta chains below, sequenced in a study of T-cell memory formation after mild COVID-19 (dated by TCRdb to the early 2020s). The protocol used for the library was 5' RACE. Reads for this sample came from an Illumina NovaSeq 6000. The raw public reads went through TCRdb reprocessing: fastp at Q25, MiXCR clone calling, in-frame beta chains kept. For every CDR3 protein sequence, its rows merge into one entry that carries the most common genes and DNA. The sample yields about 400,000 distinct CDR3 sequences; 16% were counted once. Roughly 21% of the sample goes to the ten largest clones. Sequenced sample: PBMCs or a T cell subset sorted from them (not recorded which). All receptors derive from a man between 18 and 35 years old who had mild COVID-19 (a few samples of this study predate the infection). The sample titles of this study are shuffled in the database, so cell type and time point are left out; the donor was told from shared clones.

The CDR3 bases are TGCGCCAGCAGCTCCCGAGTAAGGCAGGCGAACACCGGGGAGCTGTTTTTT. Encoded protein: CASSSRVRQANTGELFF. The chain joins TRBV4-3 to TRBJ2-2; unclear D gene. CDR3 size: 17 residues. CDR1 LGHNA and CDR2 YSLEER come from the germline V gene. V was pared by 5 bases and J by 0 bases, with 16 bases between.

This sequence joins TRBV29-1 and TRBJ1-1; D may be TRBD1 (5 bases). The V end was cut by 4 bases, the J end by 1 base, with 10 bases between. Germline CDR1 is SQVTM and CDR2 is ANQGSEA. This CDR3 comprises 13 residues. CDR3 sequence (DNA): TGCAGCGTTGTCAGGGTCGGGAACACTGAAGCTTTCTTT. As protein: CSVVRVGNTEAFF. The variable domain in full, completed from reference TRBV29-1 and TRBJ1-1, reads SAVISQKPSRDICQRGTSLTIQCQVDSQVTMMFWYRQQPGQSLTLIATANQGSEATYESGFVIDKFPISRPNLTFSTLTVSNMSPEDSSIYLCSVVRVGNTEAFFGQGTRLTVV.

There are a few counts of this clonotype. V usage is TRBV20-1 and J usage is TRBJ1-1; D uncertain. V lost 0 bases, J lost 5 bases, and 13 bases lay in between. The CDR3 totals 14 residues. Germline-derived CDR1 and CDR2 are DFQATT and SNEGSKA (reference sequence). The CDR3 sequence: CSARDRQVGTEAFF. The CDR3 DNA reads TGCAGTGCTAGAGATCGGCAGGTCGGGACTGAAGCTTTCTTT.

In this sample, this clonotype turned up many times. V and J are TRBV18 and TRBJ1-2; 7 bases are shared with TRBD1. Germline V gene data show CDR1 as KGHSH and CDR2 as LQKENI. Trimming took 8 bases from V and 2 from J; bases not matched to a gene: 8. This CDR3 has 14 amino acids. The chain's CDR3 is CASSPGTENYGYTF. CDR3 DNA: TGTGCCAGCAGTCCCGGGACAGAGAACTATGGCTACACCTTC.

This clonotype has ten or more counts. The chain couples TRBV6-2 or TRBV6-3 to TRBJ2-1; 9 bases are a match to TRBD2. CDR1 is MNHEY and CDR2 is SVGEGT in the germline V gene. The CDR3 spans 16 residues. V gave up 0 bases and J gave up 9 bases; unmatched junction bases: 9. The CDR3 is CASSYSWRGGQGEQFF. Written as DNA, the CDR3 is TGTGCCAGCAGTTACTCCTGGCGGGGGGGCCAGGGTGAGCAGTTCTTC.

This clonotype showed up just a few times. The chain recombines TRBV5-4 with TRBJ2-1, with a tentative D call TRBD2 (6 bases). Germline-derived CDR1 and CDR2 are SGHNT and YYREEE (reference sequence). This CDR3 spans 15 amino acids. Trimming removed 4 bases from V and 8 bases from J, with 19 bases in between. Written as DNA, the CDR3 is TGTGCCAGCAGCGCTTCGGGACTCCGGCTCCATGAGCAGTTCTTC. It codes for CASSASGLRLHEQFF.

This clonotype was seen a handful of times. The chain couples TRBV28 to TRBJ2-1; the D call may be TRBD1 or TRBD2 (6 bases each). V was pared by 6 bases and J by 0 bases, with 15 bases between. There are 16 residues in the CDR3. The germline gives CDR1 MDHEN, CDR2 SYDVKM. The CDR3: CASRQGLQVSYNEQFF. The CDR3, as DNA: TGTGCCAGCAGACAGGGACTCCAAGTCTCCTACAATGAGCAGTTCTTC. The whole variable domain, filled in from reference TRBV28 and TRBJ2-1, reads DVKVTQSSRYLVKRTGEKVFLECVQDMDHENMFWYRQDPGLGLRLIYFSYDVKMKEKGDIPEGYSVSREKKERFSLILESASTNQTSMYLCASRQGLQVSYNEQFFGPGTRLTVL.

This clonotype was found a few times. The chain links TRBV7-8 to TRBJ1-2; possible D gene TRBD1, 5 bases. Per the germline V gene, CDR1 is SGHVS and CDR2 is FQNEAQ. The CDR3 loop spans 14 amino acids. V gave up 5 bases and J gave up 3 bases, with 13 bases separating them. The CDR3 bases are TGTGCCAGCAGCCCCACGGGGGACCACTATGGCTACACCTTC. Translation gives CASSPTGDHYGYTF.

The V and J genes are TRBV2 and TRBJ1-1, with TRBD1 matching over 7 bases. Germline trimming cut 6 bases from V and 4 bases from J; bases unmatched to any gene: 5. Germline V lookup: CDR1 SNHLY, CDR2 FYNNEI. CDR3 length: 13 amino acids. This CDR3 is CASSETGITEAFF. In DNA form, the CDR3 reads TGTGCCAGCAGCGAGACAGGGATCACTGAAGCTTTCTTT.

This clonotype occurred a few times. The chain has TRBV7-9 and TRBJ1-2, with unresolved D. The germline V and J ends were trimmed by 5 bases and 6 bases, with 7 bases remaining between them. The CDR3 has 11 residues. Germline V gene data show CDR1 as SEHNR and CDR2 as FQNEAQ (reference sequence). As DNA, the CDR3 is TGTGCCAGCAGCGGCAGCCATGGCTACACCTTC. Translation: CASSGSHGYTF.

This clonotype was counted a few times. The V and J genes are TRBV7-9 and TRBJ1-3; D is perhaps TRBD1 (6 bases). This CDR3 is 16 amino acids long. CDR1 is SEHNR, CDR2 FQNEAQ, per germline (reference sequence). Trimming pared 5 bases from V and 4 bases from J, leaving 18 bases between. The CDR3 loop reads CASSPQTGLAGNTIYF. The CDR3 nucleotides are TGTGCCAGCAGCCCGCAAACAGGGCTAGCCGGAAACACCATATATTTT.

The CDR3 coding sequence is TGTGCCAGCAGTGCGACAGGGGGGGCTTCCAATGAGCAGTTCTTC. Protein product: CASSATGGASNEQFF. The V and J genes are TRBV6-5 and TRBJ2-1, with TRBD1 matching over 9 bases. J gave up 6 bases and V 5 bases, and 8 bases lay outside the gene matches. Germline CDR1 is MNHEY and CDR2 is SVGAGI. The CDR3 is made up of 15 amino acids.

V and J are TRBV5-5 and TRBJ1-2; the D is unclear. Germline V gene sequence: CDR1 SGHKS, CDR2 YYEKEE (reference sequence). The length of the CDR3 is 12 residues. With 4 bases removed from V and 7 bases from J, the gap between germline ends came to 11 bases. The CDR3 is CASSLRLSGYTF. For the CDR3, the DNA is TGTGCCAGCAGCCTCCGTCTTTCTGGCTACACCTTC.

V gene TRBV3-1 combines with J gene TRBJ1-5; D possibly corresponds to TRBD1 (6 bases). The CDR3 length is 13 residues. V dropped 6 bases and J dropped 7 bases, with 13 bases sitting between them. Germline values: CDR1 LGHDT, CDR2 YNNKEL (reference sequence). CDR3 loop: CASSRDIQQPQHF. Written as DNA, the CDR3 is TGTGCCAGCAGTCGGGACATTCAGCAGCCCCAGCATTTT.

This chain connects TRBV18 to TRBJ1-4; D is uncertain. Germline values: CDR1 KGHSH, CDR2 LQKENI. Trimming shortened V by 5 bases and J by 8 bases, and 12 bases separated the two germline ends. The CDR3 length is 13 residues. Here the CDR3 reads CASSTTGKEKLFF. The CDR3 DNA follows: TGTGCCAGCTCAACCACCGGGAAAGAAAAACTGTTTTTT.

This clonotype was picked up a small number of times. The chain links TRBV9 to TRBJ2-6; unclear D gene. This CDR3 is 15 amino acids long. Between the trimmed V and J ends, which lost 0 bases and 2 bases, there was a span of 6 bases. Germline loops: CDR1 SGDLS, CDR2 YYNGEE. The DNA of the CDR3 is TGTGCCAGCAGCGTAGAACCCACTGGGGCCAACGTCCTGACTTTC. Its protein is CASSVEPTGANVLTF.